This entry describes one T cell receptor (beta chain). Its target is not known. Using 200 ng DNA, about 30,000 T cell genomes, the sorted-subset replicate PCRs were run. Sequencing was performed with immunoSEQ multiplex PCR; in TCRdb, only in-frame clones are kept and a portion is missing. The sample has over 1.5 million clones; approximately 98% are singletons. These data are taken from a study of shared clonotypes between healthy human individuals. Study-wide findings and caveats: Though the depth was large, rarefaction showed that sorted-subset sequencing was incomplete. Clonotype sharing across a few donors was observed for around 5% of naive CD4 clonotypes.

Trimming stripped 6 bases from V and 10 bases from J, with 15 bases between. The CDR3 is made up of 13 amino acids. Germline V lookup: CDR1 SNHLY, CDR2 FYNNEI. The sequence was obtained from a man aged 25-45 years in good health. The specimen sequenced was naive CD4+ T cells sorted from blood. As for subset: CD45RA+ positively selected. The chain joins TRBV2 to TRBJ2-2, with D maybe TRBD1 (5 bases). The CDR3 DNA reads TGTGCCAGCAGGGTAGGGGCGCCCTCGGAGCTGTTTTTT. This codes for CASRVGAPSELFF.